The 14 T cell receptor beta chains reported below all come from one sample, sequenced in a study of blood T cells in healthy people across ages. Through a sample-barcoded 5' primer and a J-beta primer mix, a second PCR was run for roughly 7 to 11 cycles. From the 5' RACE reads, TCRdb called clonotypes with MiXCR, one entry per CDR3 protein. The sample shows 750,000 to 950,000 distinct CDR3 sequences, about 48% of them seen only once. Sequencing used blood. The receptor source for this set is a man older than 75 in good health.

The J gene is TRBJ2-1, the V gene TRBV5-8; D is unresolved. In germline, CDR1 is SGHTS, CDR2 YDEGEE. V was clipped by 3 bases and J by 0 bases, with 13 bases between them. There are 16 residues in the CDR3. CDR3 region: CASSSLRGSSYNEQFF. CDR3 sequence (DNA): TGTGCCAGCAGCTCCCTTCGCGGTAGCTCCTACAATGAGCAGTTCTTC. The full variable domain, rest sourced from reference TRBV5-8 and TRBJ2-1, is EAGVTQSPTHLIKTRGQQATLRCSPISGHTSVYWYQQALGLGLQFLLWYDEGEERNRGNFPPRFSGRQFPNYSSELNVNALELEDSALYLCASSSLRGSSYNEQFFGPGTRLTVL.

This clonotype was picked up a small number of times. The gene calls are TRBV28 and TRBJ2-7; TRBD2 is a possible D gene (6 bases). V lost 10 bases to trimming and J lost 6 bases, with 19 bases between them. Germline loops: CDR1 MDHEN, CDR2 SYDVKM. The CDR3 consists of 13 residues. CDR3 sequence (DNA): TGTGCCACCCGGGACTCAGGGCTCTTCGAGCAGTACTTC. It translates to CATRDSGLFEQYF.

V is TRBV14 and J is TRBJ1-2; D is unclear. V lost 0 bases and J 3 bases, leaving 8 bases between the germline ends. The CDR3 extends over 14 amino acids. The germline V gene has CDR1 SGHDN and CDR2 FVKESK. In DNA, the CDR3 is TGTGCCAGCAGCCAAGACAGGTCGGACTATGGCTACACCTTC. Translated: CASSQDRSDYGYTF.

The chain joins TRBV29-1 to TRBJ2-1; D perhaps matches TRBD2 (6 bases). There are 14 residues in the CDR3. The germline CDR1 and CDR2 sequences are SQVTM and ANQGSEA. Trimming took off 5 bases at V and 5 bases at J, with 16 bases between the two ends. In nucleotides, the CDR3 is TGCAGCGTTAATGGGAGGAATTCGGACAATGAGCAGTTCTTC. Translating it yields CSVNGRNSDNEQFF.

This clonotype was seen just once. The chain carries TRBV19 and TRBJ2-4, with TRBD2 identical over 15 bases. Germline V gene sequence: CDR1 LNHDA, CDR2 SQIVND (reference sequence). Trimming cost V 5 bases and J 1 base; bases outside gene matches: 3. CDR3 length equals 17 residues. The CDR3 is CASSGLAGGPAKNIQYF. DNA for the CDR3: TGTGCCAGTAGTGGACTAGCGGGAGGGCCGGCCAAAAACATTCAGTACTTC.

This clonotype was recorded a few times. The chain combines TRBV10-3 with TRBJ2-1, with TRBD2 matching over 9 bases. CDR1 and CDR2 (germline): ENHRY, SYGVKD. This CDR3 is built from 15 residues. The ends lost 6 bases at V and 8 bases at J; junction bases unmatched: 11. CDR3: CAISQDGTSSHEQFF. In DNA, the CDR3 is TGTGCCATCAGCCAGGATGGGACTAGCAGCCATGAGCAGTTCTTC.

V gene TRBV5-6 combines with J gene TRBJ1-1; weak D call: TRBD1 (5 bases). The V gene's germline CDR1 is SGHDT and CDR2 YYEEEE. V was clipped by 4 bases and J by 0 bases, with 16 bases between them. CDR3 length: 16 amino acids. CDR3 loop: CASSVTGTDMNTEAFF. In DNA, the CDR3 is TGTGCCAGCAGCGTGACCGGGACGGACATGAACACTGAAGCTTTCTTT.

The rearrangement uses TRBV27 and TRBJ1-1; no firm D call. Trimming took 0 bases from V and 0 from J, leaving 8 bases between them. CDR3 size: 15 residues. CDR1 MNHEY and CDR2 SMNVEV come from the germline V gene (reference sequence). DNA of the CDR3: TGTGCCAGCAGTTTATCGGCAGGCATGAACACTGAAGCTTTCTTT. Its translation is CASSLSAGMNTEAFF.

This clonotype has just a few counts. This chain connects TRBV5-1 to TRBJ2-1; D is ambiguous. Trimming took off 3 bases at V and 5 bases at J, with 12 bases between the two ends. This CDR3 spans 14 amino acids. Germline CDR1 SGHRS, CDR2 YFSETQ. CDR3 region: CASSWAAADNEQFF. The CDR3 DNA sequence: TGCGCCAGCAGCTGGGCAGCCGCCGACAATGAGCAGTTCTTC.

On this clonotype: An end of the junction does not agree with germline; a read error may underlie this. The gene calls are TRBV28 and TRBJ1-4, with D hard to call. The CDR3 covers 14 residues. Germline CDR1 reads MDHEN; CDR2 reads SYDVKM. The CDR3 region is CASSLLGGNEELFF. In DNA form, the CDR3 reads TGTGCCAGCAGTCTCCTCGGCGGGAATGAAGAACTGTTTTTT.

This chain connects TRBV7-2 to TRBJ2-2; D perhaps matches TRBD2 (5 bases). This CDR3 has 11 amino acids. CDR1 is SGHTA, CDR2 FQGNSA, per germline. The CDR3 loop is CASGNTGELFF. The CDR3 DNA reads as TGTGCTTCGGGAAACACCGGGGAGCTGTTTTTT.

The table lists this clonotype with many counts. The genes are TRBV5-1 and TRBJ1-2; D is uncertain. Germline CDR1 SGHRS, CDR2 YFSETQ. The CDR3 length is 15 residues. Trimming cost V 3 bases and J 5 bases, with 17 bases left between them. The CDR3 DNA sequence: TGCGCCAGCAGCTCAGGACCGGAATACTTTTATGGCTACACCTTC. Protein: CASSSGPEYFYGYTF.

The V gene is TRBV6-6, the J gene TRBJ2-4, with TRBD2 as a possible D gene (7 bases). CDR3 length: 15 residues. Germline V CDR1 and CDR2: MNHNY, SVGAGI (reference sequence). V dropped 5 bases and J dropped 7 bases, with 18 bases sitting between them. CDR3 protein: CASSPLGGGENIQYF. In DNA form, the CDR3 reads TGTGCCAGCAGTCCCCTAGGGGGGGGGGAGAACATTCAGTACTTC.

This clonotype was counted a few times. The chain has TRBV12-3 or TRBV12-4 and TRBJ2-7, with D possibly matching TRBD1 (6 bases). This CDR3 is built from 16 residues. V lost 5 bases and J lost 7, with 24 bases in between. The CDR3 is CASSPRAGTIFNEQYF. CDR3 coding DNA: TGTGCCAGCAGTCCCAGGGCCGGGACAATCTTCAATGAGCAGTACTTC.